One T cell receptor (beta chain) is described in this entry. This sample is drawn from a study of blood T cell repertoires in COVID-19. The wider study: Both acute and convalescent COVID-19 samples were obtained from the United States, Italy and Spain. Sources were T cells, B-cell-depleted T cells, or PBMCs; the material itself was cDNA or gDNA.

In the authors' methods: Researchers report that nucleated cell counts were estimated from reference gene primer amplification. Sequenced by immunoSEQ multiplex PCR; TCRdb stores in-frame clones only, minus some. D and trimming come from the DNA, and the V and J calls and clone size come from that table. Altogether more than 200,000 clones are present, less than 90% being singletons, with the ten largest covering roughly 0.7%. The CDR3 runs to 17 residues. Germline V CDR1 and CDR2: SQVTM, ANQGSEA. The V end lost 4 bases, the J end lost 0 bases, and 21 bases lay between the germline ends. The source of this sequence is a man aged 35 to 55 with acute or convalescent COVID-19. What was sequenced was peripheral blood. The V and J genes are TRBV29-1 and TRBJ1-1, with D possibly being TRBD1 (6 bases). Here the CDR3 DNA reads TGCAGCGTTGTATGGGGCAGGGGCCCCCCTATGAACACTGAAGCTTTCTTT. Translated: CSVVWGRGPPMNTEAFF.